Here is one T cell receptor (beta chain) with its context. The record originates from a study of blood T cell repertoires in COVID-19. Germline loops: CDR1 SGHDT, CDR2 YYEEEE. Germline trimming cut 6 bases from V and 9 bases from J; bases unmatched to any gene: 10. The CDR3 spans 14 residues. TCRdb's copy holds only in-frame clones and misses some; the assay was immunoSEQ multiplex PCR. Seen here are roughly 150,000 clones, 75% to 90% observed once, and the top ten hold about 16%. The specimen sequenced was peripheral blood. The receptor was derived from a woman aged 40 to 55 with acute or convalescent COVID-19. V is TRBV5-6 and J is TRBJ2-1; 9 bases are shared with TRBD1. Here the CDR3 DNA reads TGTGCCAGCATGAGGGGGACAGGGTGGGGTGAGCAGTTCTTC. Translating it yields CASMRGTGWGEQFF.